What follows describes a single T cell receptor beta chain. What it binds is not known. These data belong to a study of shared clonotypes between healthy human individuals. Findings of the study overall: Generation of non-shared clonotypes was less probable than generation of clonotypes shared by all four donors.

When replicate PCRs were run on sorted subsets, they used 200 ng DNA, about 30,000 T cell genomes. The method was immunoSEQ multiplex PCR; TCRdb's version includes in-frame clones alone and lacks a portion of them. The sample contains more than 1.2 million clones, approximately 98.5% of which appear only once. This CDR3 spans 13 amino acids. Germline CDR1 reads MNHNS; CDR2 reads SASEGT. Trimming left V 2 bases short and J 7 bases short, with 9 bases between. The sample was naive CD4+ T cells sorted from blood. Subset indicated: CD45RA+ positively selected. The source of this sequence is a man aged 30 to 45 in good health. The rearrangement uses TRBV6-1 and TRBJ2-1, with D possibly matching TRBD1 (6 bases). CDR3 residues: CASSEPRGNEQFF. DNA of the CDR3: TGTGCCAGCAGTGAACCCAGGGGTAATGAGCAGTTCTTC.